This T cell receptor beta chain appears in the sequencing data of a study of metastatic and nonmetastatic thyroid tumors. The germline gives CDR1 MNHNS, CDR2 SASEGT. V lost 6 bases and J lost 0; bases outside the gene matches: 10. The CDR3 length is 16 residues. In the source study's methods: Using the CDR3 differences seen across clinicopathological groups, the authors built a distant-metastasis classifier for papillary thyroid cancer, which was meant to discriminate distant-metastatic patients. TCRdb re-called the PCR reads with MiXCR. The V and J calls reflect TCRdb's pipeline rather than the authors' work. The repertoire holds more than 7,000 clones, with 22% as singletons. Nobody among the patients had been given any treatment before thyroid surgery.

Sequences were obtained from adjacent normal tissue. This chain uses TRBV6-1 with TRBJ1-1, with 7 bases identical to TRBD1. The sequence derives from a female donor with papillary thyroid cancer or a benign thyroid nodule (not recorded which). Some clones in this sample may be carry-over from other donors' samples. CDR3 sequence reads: CASSSGQLFMNTEAFF. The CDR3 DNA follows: TGTGCCAGCAGCTCGGGACAGCTTTTTATGAACACTGAAGCTTTCTTT.